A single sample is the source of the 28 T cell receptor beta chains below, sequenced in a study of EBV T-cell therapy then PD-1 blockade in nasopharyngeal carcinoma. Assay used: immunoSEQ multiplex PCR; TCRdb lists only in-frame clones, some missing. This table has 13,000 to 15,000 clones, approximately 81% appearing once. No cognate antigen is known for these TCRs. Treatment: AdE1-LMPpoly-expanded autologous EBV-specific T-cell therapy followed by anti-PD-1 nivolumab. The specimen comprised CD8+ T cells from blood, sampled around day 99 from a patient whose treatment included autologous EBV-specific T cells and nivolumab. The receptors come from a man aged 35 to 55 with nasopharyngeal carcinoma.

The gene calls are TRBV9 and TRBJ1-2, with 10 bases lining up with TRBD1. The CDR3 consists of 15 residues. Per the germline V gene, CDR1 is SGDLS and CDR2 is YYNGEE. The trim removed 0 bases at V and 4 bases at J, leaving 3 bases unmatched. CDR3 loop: CASSVGDRGAYGYTF. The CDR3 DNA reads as TGTGCCAGCAGCGTAGGGGACAGGGGAGCCTATGGCTACACCTTC.

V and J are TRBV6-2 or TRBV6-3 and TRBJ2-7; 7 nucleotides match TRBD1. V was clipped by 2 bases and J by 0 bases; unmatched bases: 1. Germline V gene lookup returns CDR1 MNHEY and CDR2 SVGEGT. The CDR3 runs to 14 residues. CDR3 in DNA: TGTGCCAGCAGTTACGGGACAGACTCCTACGAGCAGTACTTC. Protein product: CASSYGTDSYEQYF.

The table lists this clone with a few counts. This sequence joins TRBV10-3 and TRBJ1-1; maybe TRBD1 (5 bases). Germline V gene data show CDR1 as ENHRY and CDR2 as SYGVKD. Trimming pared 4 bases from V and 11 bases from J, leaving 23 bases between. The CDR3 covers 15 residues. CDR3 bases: TGTGCCATCAGTGGGGGGTTTGAGGGAGGCCCATGGGCTTTCTTT. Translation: CAISGGFEGGPWAFF.

The CDR3 loop reads CASSPSGLADYEQYF. The CDR3 DNA sequence: TGTGCCAGCAGTCCATCGGGACTAGCGGACTACGAGCAGTACTTC. This rearrangement joins TRBV7-9 to TRBJ2-7, with 11 bases matching TRBD2. CDR3 length: 15 residues. The J segment lost 3 bases and the V segment lost 6 bases, leaving 7 bases of the junction unmatched. CDR1 and CDR2 (germline): SEHNR, FQNEAQ (reference sequence). Full variable domain (outside the CDR3, taken from reference TRBV7-9 and TRBJ2-7): DTGVSQNPRHKITKRGQNVTFRCDPISEHNRLYWYRQTLGQGPEFLTYFQNEAQLEKSRLLSDRFSAERPKGSFSTLEIQRTEQGDSAMYLCASSPSGLADYEQYFGPGTRLTVT.

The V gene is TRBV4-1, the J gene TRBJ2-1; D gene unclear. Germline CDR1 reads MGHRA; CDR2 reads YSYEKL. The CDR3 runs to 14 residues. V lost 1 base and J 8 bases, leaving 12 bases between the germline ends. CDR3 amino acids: CASSQAVSRDEQFF. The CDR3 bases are TGCGCCAGCAGCCAAGCTGTTTCTCGGGATGAGCAGTTCTTC.

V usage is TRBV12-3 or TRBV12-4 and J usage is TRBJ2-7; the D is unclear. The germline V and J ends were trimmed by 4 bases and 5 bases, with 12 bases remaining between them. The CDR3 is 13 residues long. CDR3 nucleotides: TGTGCCAGCAGTTGGGCCCTAGGAAACGAGCAGTACTTC. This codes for CASSWALGNEQYF.

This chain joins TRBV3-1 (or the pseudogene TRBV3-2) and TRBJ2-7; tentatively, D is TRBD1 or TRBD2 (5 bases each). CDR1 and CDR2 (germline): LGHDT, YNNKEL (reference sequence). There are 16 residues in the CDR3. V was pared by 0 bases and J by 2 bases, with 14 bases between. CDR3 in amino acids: CASSQERQGDTYEQYF. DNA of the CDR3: TGTGCCAGCAGCCAAGAGCGGCAGGGAGATACCTACGAGCAGTACTTC.

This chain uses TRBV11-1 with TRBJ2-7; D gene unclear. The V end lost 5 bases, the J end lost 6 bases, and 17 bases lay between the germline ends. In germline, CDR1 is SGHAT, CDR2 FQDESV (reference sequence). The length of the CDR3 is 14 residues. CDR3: CASSLSGQWGEQYF. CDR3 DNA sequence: TGTGCCAGCAGCCTAAGTGGTCAATGGGGCGAGCAGTACTTC.

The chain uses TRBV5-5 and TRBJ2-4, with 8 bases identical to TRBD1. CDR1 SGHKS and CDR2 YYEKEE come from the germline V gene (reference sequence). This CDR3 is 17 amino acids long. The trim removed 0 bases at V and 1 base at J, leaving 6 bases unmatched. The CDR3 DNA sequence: TGTGCCAGCAGCTTGGAACAGGGGGGATACGCCAAAAACATTCAGTACTTC. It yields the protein CASSLEQGGYAKNIQYF.

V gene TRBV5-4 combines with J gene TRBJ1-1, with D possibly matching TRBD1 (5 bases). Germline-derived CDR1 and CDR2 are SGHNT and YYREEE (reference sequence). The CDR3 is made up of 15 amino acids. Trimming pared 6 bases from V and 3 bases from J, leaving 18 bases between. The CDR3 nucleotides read TGTGCCAGCACCGGATTGGGGAGAGGGGACACTGAAGCTTTCTTT. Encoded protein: CASTGLGRGDTEAFF.

The CDR3 nucleotides are TGTGCCAGCGCCTCGGTTTTGATAGGACAGGCGCAAGAGACCCAGTACTTC. Translating it yields CASASVLIGQAQETQYF. The rearrangement uses TRBV28 and TRBJ2-5; 7 bases match TRBD1. CDR3 length equals 17 residues. With 8 bases clipped from V and 2 bases from J, the junction kept 17 bases outside the gene matches. Germline loops: CDR1 MDHEN, CDR2 SYDVKM. Looking up the rest from reference TRBV28 and TRBJ2-5 gives the full variable domain: DVKVTQSSRYLVKRTGEKVFLECVQDMDHENMFWYRQDPGLGLRLIYFSYDVKMKEKGDIPEGYSVSREKKERFSLILESASTNQTSMYLCASASVLIGQAQETQYFGPGTRLLVL.

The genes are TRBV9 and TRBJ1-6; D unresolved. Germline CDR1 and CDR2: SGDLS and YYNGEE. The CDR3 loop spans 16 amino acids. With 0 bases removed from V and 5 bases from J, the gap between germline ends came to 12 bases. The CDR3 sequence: CASSVGSRPDNSPLHF. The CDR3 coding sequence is TGTGCCAGCAGCGTAGGAAGTAGGCCGGATAATTCACCCCTCCACTTT. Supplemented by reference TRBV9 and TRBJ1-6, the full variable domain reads DSGVTQTPKHLITATGQRVTLRCSPRSGDLSVYWYQQSLDQGLQFLIQYYNGEERAKGNILERFSAQQFPDLHSELNLSSLELGDSALYFCASSVGSRPDNSPLHFGNGTRLTVT.

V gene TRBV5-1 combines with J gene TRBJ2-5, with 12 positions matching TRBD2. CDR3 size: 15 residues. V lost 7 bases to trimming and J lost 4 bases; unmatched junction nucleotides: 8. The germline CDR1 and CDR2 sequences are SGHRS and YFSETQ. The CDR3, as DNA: TGCGCCAGCCATACTAGCGGGGGGCCCCGAGAGACCCAGTACTTC. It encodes CASHTSGGPRETQYF.

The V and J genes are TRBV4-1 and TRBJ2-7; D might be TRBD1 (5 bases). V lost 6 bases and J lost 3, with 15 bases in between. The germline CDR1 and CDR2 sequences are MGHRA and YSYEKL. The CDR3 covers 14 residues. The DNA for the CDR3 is TGCGCCAGCAGTTCGTCCCCAGGGATCTACGAGCAGTACTTC. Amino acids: CASSSSPGIYEQYF.

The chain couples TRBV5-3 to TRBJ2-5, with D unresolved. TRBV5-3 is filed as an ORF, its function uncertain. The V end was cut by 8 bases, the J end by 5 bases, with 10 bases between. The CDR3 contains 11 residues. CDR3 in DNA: TGTGCCAGGGACCCTCAGGAGACCCAGTACTTC. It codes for CARDPQETQYF.

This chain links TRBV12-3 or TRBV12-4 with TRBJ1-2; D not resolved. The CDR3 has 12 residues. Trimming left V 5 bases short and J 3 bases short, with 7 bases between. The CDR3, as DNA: TGTGCCAGCAGTCTACAATACTATGGCTACACCTTC. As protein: CASSLQYYGYTF.

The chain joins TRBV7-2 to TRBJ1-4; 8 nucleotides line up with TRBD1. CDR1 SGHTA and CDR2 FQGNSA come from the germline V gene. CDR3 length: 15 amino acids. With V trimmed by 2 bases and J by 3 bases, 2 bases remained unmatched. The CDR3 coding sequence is TGTGCCAGCAGCTTAACAGGGGGTGCTAATGAAAAACTGTTTTTT. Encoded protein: CASSLTGGANEKLFF.

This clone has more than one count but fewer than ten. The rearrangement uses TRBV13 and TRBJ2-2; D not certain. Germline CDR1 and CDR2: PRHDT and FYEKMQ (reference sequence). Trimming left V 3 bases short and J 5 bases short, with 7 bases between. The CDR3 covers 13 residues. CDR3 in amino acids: CASSLCCTGELFF. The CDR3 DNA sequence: TGTGCCAGCAGCTTGTGTTGTACCGGGGAGCTGTTTTTT.

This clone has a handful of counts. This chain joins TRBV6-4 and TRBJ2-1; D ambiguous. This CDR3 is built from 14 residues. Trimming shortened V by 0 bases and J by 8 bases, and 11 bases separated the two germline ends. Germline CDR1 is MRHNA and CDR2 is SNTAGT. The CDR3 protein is CASSDSWERDEQFF. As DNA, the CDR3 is TGTGCCAGCAGTGACTCATGGGAAAGGGATGAGCAGTTCTTC.

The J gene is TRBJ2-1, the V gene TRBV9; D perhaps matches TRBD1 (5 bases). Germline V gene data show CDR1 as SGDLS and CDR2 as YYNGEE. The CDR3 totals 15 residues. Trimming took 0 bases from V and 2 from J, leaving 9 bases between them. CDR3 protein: CASSVEAGPYNEQFF. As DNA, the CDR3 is TGTGCCAGCAGCGTAGAGGCAGGGCCCTACAATGAGCAGTTCTTC.

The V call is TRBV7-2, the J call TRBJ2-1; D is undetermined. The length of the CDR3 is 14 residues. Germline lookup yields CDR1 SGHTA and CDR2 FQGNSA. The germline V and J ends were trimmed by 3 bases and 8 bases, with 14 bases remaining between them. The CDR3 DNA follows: TGTGCCAGCAGCTTTCTAGGCGCTCGGGATGAGCAGTTCTTC. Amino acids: CASSFLGARDEQFF.

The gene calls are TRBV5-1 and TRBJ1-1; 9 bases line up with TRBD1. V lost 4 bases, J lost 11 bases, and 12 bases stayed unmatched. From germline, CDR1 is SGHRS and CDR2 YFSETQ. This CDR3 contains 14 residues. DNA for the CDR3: TGCGCCAGCAGCCCTCCGGGACAGGGCCTCGGCGCTTTCTTT. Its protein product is CASSPPGQGLGAFF. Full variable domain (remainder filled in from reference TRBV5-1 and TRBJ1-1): KAGVTQTPRYLIKTRGQQVTLSCSPISGHRSVSWYQQTPGQGLQFLFEYFSETQRNKGNFPGRFSGRQFSNSRSEMNVSTLELGDSALYLCASSPPGQGLGAFFGQGTRLTVV.

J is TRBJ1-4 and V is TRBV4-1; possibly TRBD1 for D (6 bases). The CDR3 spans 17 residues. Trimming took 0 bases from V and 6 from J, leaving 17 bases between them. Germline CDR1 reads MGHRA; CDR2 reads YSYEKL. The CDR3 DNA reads TGCGCCAGCAGCCAAGATACCGCCTGGCAGGGGTATGAAAAACTGTTTTTT. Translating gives CASSQDTAWQGYEKLFF.

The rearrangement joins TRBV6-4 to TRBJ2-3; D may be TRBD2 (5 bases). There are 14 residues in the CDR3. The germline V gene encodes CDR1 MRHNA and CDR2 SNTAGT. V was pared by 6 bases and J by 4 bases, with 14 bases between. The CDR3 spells CASSPGLEADTQYF. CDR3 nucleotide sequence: TGTGCCAGCAGCCCCGGACTCGAGGCAGATACGCAGTATTTT.

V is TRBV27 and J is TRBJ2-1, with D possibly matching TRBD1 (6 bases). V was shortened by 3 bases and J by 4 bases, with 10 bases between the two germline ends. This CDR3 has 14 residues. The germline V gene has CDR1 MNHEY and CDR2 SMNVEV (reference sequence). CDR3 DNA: TGTGCCAGCAGTTTGGGGGACATTTACAATGAGCAGTTCTTC. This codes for CASSLGDIYNEQFF.

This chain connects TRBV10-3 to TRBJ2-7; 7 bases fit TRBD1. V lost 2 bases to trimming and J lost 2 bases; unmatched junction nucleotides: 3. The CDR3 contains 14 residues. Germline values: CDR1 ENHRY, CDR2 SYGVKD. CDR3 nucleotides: TGTGCCATCAGTGAGACAGGGGCAACCTACGAGCAGTACTTC. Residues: CAISETGATYEQYF.

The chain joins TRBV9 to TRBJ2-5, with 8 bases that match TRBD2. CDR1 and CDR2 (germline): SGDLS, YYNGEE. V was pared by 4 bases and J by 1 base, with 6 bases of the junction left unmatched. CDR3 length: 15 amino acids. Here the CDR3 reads CASSLGGAIQETQYF. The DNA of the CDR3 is TGTGCCAGCAGCCTCGGGGGGGCGATCCAAGAGACCCAGTACTTC.

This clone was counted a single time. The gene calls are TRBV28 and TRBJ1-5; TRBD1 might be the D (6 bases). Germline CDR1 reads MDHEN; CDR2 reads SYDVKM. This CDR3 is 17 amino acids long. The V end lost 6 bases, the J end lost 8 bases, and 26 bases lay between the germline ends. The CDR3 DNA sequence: TGTGCCAGCAGCCCGCCCGCCGGGACACTTGGGTGGGAGCCCCAGCATTTT. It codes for CASSPPAGTLGWEPQHF.